Listed below are T cell receptor beta chains from one sample, sequenced in a study of blood T cell repertoires in COVID-19. The method was immunoSEQ multiplex PCR; TCRdb's version includes in-frame clones alone and lacks a portion of them. Of about 200,000 clones listed, about 88% were seen once; the top ten hold around 5.2%. Sequencing input: peripheral blood. These receptor sequences come from an elderly woman with acute or convalescent COVID-19. CDR3s include the opening cysteine and the closing phenylalanine or tryptophan. D genes are given only for firm matches. A row's size may be missing; if present it is once, few, many or a size class.

>NA|NA|TRBJ2-1|TRBV5-1
TGCGCCAGCAGCTTGGACCCGGGGGCCTACAATGAGCAGTTCTTC
CASSLDPGAYNEQFF
>NA|once|TRBJ1-1|TRBV7-2
TGTGCCAGCAGCTTAGTGAGCACGAACACTGAAGCTTTCTTT
CASSLVSTNTEAFF
>NA|NA|TRBJ2-5|TRBV15
TGTGCCACCAGCAGATATGGACAGAACCAAGAGACCCAGTACTTC
CATSRYGQNQETQYF
>TRBD1|NA|TRBJ1-1|TRBV3-1/TRBV3-2
TGTGCCAGCAGCCAGCAGGGGGCTGGGACTGAAGCTTTCTTT
CASSQQGAGTEAFF
>TRBD1|NA|TRBJ2-1|TRBV7-8
TGTGCCAGCAGCACCTACAGGGGGCGTGACAATGAGCAGTTCTTC
CASSTYRGRDNEQFF
>NA|once|TRBJ1-5|TRBV3-1/TRBV3-2
TGTGCCAGCAGCCATCTCAATCAGCCCCAGCATTTT
CASSHLNQPQHF
>NA|NA|TRBJ2-1|TRBV4-3
TGCGCCAGCAGCCAAGATTGGAGGGAAACCTACAATGAGCAGTTCTTC
CASSQDWRETYNEQFF
>NA|NA|TRBJ1-1|TRBV6-6
TGTGCCAGCAGTTCCGAGCCGGGACTGGAATTT
CASSSEPGLEF
>TRBD1|NA|TRBJ1-5|TRBV6-2/TRBV6-3
TGTGCCAGCAGTACAGGGGGCATAAGCAATCAGCCCCAGCATTTT
CASSTGGISNQPQHF
>TRBD1|NA|TRBJ1-2|TRBV28
TGTGCCAGCAGTTTACACAGGGGTGGCTACACCTTC
CASSLHRGGYTF
>NA|NA|TRBJ1-2|TRBV28
TGTGCCAGCAGTTTACAGAACTATGGCTACACCTTC
CASSLQNYGYTF
>TRBD1|NA|TRBJ1-2|TRBV6-5
TGTGCCAGCAGTTTACGGACAGGGGCGTATGGCTACACCTTC
CASSLRTGAYGYTF
>NA|NA|TRBJ2-1|TRBV6-5
TGTGCCAGCGTTGAGCTCAATGAGCAGTTCTTC
CASVELNEQFF
>NA|NA|TRBJ1-1|TRBV12-3/TRBV12-4
TGTGCCAGCAGAACTGGACATACAGAAGCTTTCTTT
CASRTGHTEAFF